This T cell receptor beta chain was identified in a study of cytomegalovirus exposure and HLA in healthy donors. Broader study findings: A likely sequencing artifact accounted for one observed cluster of highly shared sequence variants. Immune exposure information available was restricted to CMV serostatus. It was reportedly the case that the classifier diagnosed cytomegalovirus status with high specificity and sensitivity. Later analysis identified several of the most significant clusters that appeared linked to common viral pathogens.

PCR employed 60 Vbeta and 13 Jbeta primers. The data were produced by immunoSEQ multiplex PCR, yet TCRdb's version contains in-frame clones alone and is incomplete. The data contain about 85,000 clones, 80% of them singletons. The ends lost 5 bases at V and 0 bases at J; junction bases unmatched: 15. The CDR3 length is 19 residues. Germline assignment: CDR1 MNHEY and CDR2 SMNVEV (reference sequence). With regard to this clone: As yet, its antigen is unknown.

Sequenced material: PBMCs. The rearrangement links TRBV27 to TRBJ2-1, with 8 bases matching TRBD2. This TCR derives from a man between 45 and 60 years old in good health and CMV-seropositive. The CDR3 reads CASSPLVVAGGLSYNEQFF. CDR3 nucleotides: TGTGCCAGCAGTCCGCTGGTGGTGGCGGGAGGCCTCTCCTACAATGAGCAGTTCTTC.